The TCR beta chain under discussion was sequenced for a study of T cell responses to AZD1222 COVID-19 vaccine. Doses given second, at about 4 or about 12 weeks, were pooled. Method: immunoSEQ multiplex PCR; TCRdb's copy keeps in-frame clones and lacks some. This sample has more than 150,000 clones, with 80% to 95% found just once. Trimming pared 0 bases from V and 4 bases from J, leaving 10 bases between. The CDR3 is 14 amino acids. Germline V gene lookup returns CDR1 SGDLS and CDR2 YYNGEE. The chain links TRBV9 to TRBJ1-2; D gene ambiguous. Sequencing was performed on peripheral blood, taken 28 days after the second AZD1222 dose. The origin of this receptor is an adult who received the AZD1222 COVID-19 vaccine. CDR3 amino acids: CASSVEGQSYGYTF. CDR3 sequence (DNA): TGTGCCAGCAGCGTAGAAGGGCAGTCCTATGGCTACACCTTC.